Below are 30 T cell receptor beta chains sequenced from a single sample in a study of blood T cells in healthy people across ages. Next came a second PCR, run for about 7 to 12 cycles, which used a sample-barcoded 5' primer along with a J-beta primer mix. TCRdb re-called the 5' RACE reads through MiXCR, storing one row per CDR3 protein. The data show 600,000 to 1,000,000 distinct CDR3 sequences, 20% to 25% seen once. The sample was also reused in another study, on T cells of mothers and their children.

The sequencing sample was made of blood. The receptor source for this set is a boy between 5 and 17 years old in good health.

This sequence joins TRBV15 and TRBJ2-7, with D tentatively TRBD1 (5 bases). Germline V gives CDR1 LNHNV, CDR2 YYDKDF (reference sequence). The CDR3 extends over 15 amino acids. The V end lost 5 bases, the J end lost 2 bases, and 16 bases lay between the germline ends. The CDR3 nucleotides read TGTGCCACCAGCCCAGAGATAGGGGAAGCCTACGAGCAGTACTTC. Translated: CATSPEIGEAYEQYF.

This clonotype came up a few times. The chain links TRBV20-1 to TRBJ2-5; D gene unclear. TRBJ2-1 matches the DNA end more closely, so the J call is doubtful. Germline assignment: CDR1 DFQATT and CDR2 SNEGSKA (reference sequence). This CDR3 comprises 10 residues. The CDR3 spells CSAQDNEQFF. In DNA form, the CDR3 reads TGCAGTGCTCAGGACAATGAGCAGTTCTTC.

This chain uses TRBV19 with TRBJ2-1, with D tentatively TRBD2 (5 bases). Trimming removed 7 bases from V and 0 bases from J, with 13 bases in between. The V gene's germline CDR1 is LNHDA and CDR2 SQIVND (reference sequence). The CDR3 loop spans 15 amino acids. CDR3 sequence reads: CASNGLPSSYNEQFF. The CDR3 DNA reads TGTGCCAGTAACGGACTTCCGAGCTCCTACAATGAGCAGTTCTTC.

The chain is built from TRBV20-1 and TRBJ1-5; D ambiguous. Trimming pared 6 bases from V and 1 base from J, leaving 16 bases between. Germline CDR1 reads DFQATT; CDR2 reads SNEGSKA (reference sequence). The CDR3 has 15 residues. This chain's CDR3 is CSAFSSQVSNQPQHF. In DNA form, the CDR3 reads TGCAGTGCGTTCAGCTCCCAGGTGAGCAATCAGCCCCAGCATTTT.

This clonotype was detected once. The V gene is TRBV7-2, the J gene TRBJ1-1; unclear D gene. The CDR3 length is 15 residues. V shed 5 bases and J shed 3 bases, with 16 bases lying between them. The V gene's germline CDR1 is SGHTA and CDR2 FQGNSA. This CDR3 reads CASSPQPGGDTEAFF. The CDR3 DNA follows: TGTGCCAGCAGCCCACAGCCGGGTGGGGACACTGAAGCTTTCTTT.

This clonotype has more than one count but fewer than ten. This rearrangement joins TRBV12-3 or TRBV12-4 to TRBJ1-1; TRBD1 matches at 9 bases. This CDR3 comprises 18 residues. V lost 3 bases, J lost 0 bases, and 11 bases stayed unmatched. The CDR3 sequence is CASSLSGTGKTMNTEAFF. CDR3 bases: TGTGCCAGCAGTTTGTCAGGGACAGGGAAAACTATGAACACTGAAGCTTTCTTT.

This clonotype was counted many times. The chain carries TRBV6-6 and TRBJ1-3; no clear D gene. V was shortened by 6 bases and J by 0 bases, with 9 bases between the two germline ends. CDR3 size: 14 residues. CDR1 is MNHNY, CDR2 SVGAGI, per germline (reference sequence). CDR3 nucleotides: TGTGCCAGCAGCAACCGGGGCTCTGGAAACACCATATATTTT. It is translated as CASSNRGSGNTIYF.

This clonotype was detected a few times. The chain uses TRBV2 and TRBJ2-1, with a tentative D call TRBD1 (6 bases). CDR3 size: 19 residues. Per germline, CDR1 SNHLY and CDR2 FYNNEI. V lost 10 bases, J lost 0 bases, and 28 bases lay in between. The CDR3 DNA sequence: TGTGCCACTAAAAGTCGGACAGACTATAGGATGAGCTCCTACAATGAGCAGTTCTTC. Translating it yields CATKSRTDYRMSSYNEQFF.

In its sample, this clonotype was seen many times. This chain connects TRBV7-3 to TRBJ2-7; 9 bases align to TRBD2. Germline loops: CDR1 SGHTA, CDR2 FQGTGA. The CDR3 loop spans 14 amino acids. J gave up 2 bases and V 6 bases, and 5 bases lay outside the gene matches. CDR3 bases: TGTGCCAGCAGTCTGACTAGCGGAGCCTACGAGCAGTACTTC. As protein: CASSLTSGAYEQYF.

The chain joins TRBV29-1 to TRBJ2-1; TRBD2 might be the D (6 bases). CDR1 is SQVTM and CDR2 is ANQGSEA in the germline V gene. The V gene lost 0 bases and the J gene lost 5 bases, with 8 bases spanning the gap. CDR3 size: 13 residues. CDR3 in amino acids: CSVEDREDNEQFF. CDR3 coding DNA: TGCAGCGTTGAAGACAGGGAGGACAATGAGCAGTTCTTC.

This clonotype was counted a few times. The chain uses TRBV29-1 and TRBJ1-1; tentative D call: TRBD1 (5 bases). Germline CDR1 is SQVTM and CDR2 is ANQGSEA. Trimming took off 5 bases at V and 6 bases at J, with 16 bases between the two ends. The CDR3 is 13 residues long. CDR3: CSVFLAGGAEAFF. Written as DNA, the CDR3 is TGCAGCGTTTTCCTTGCGGGGGGGGCTGAAGCTTTCTTT.

The rearrangement links TRBV11-2 to TRBJ2-3; D perhaps matches TRBD1 (6 bases). The CDR3 contains 15 residues. The V end lost 1 base, the J end lost 2 bases, and 10 bases lay between the germline ends. CDR1 is SGHAT and CDR2 is FQNNGV in the germline V gene. The CDR3 DNA follows: TGTGCCAGCAGCTTAGTGGGACACCTCACAGATACGCAGTATTTT. Translation gives CASSLVGHLTDTQYF.

The chain links TRBV28 to TRBJ1-2; D is perhaps TRBD1 (6 bases). Trimming took off 6 bases at V and 8 bases at J, with 16 bases between the two ends. CDR3 size: 13 residues. Germline-derived CDR1 and CDR2 are MDHEN and SYDVKM. CDR3 nucleotides: TGTGCCAGCAGACAACCGGGGGCAGGAGGCTACACCTTC. Translation gives CASRQPGAGGYTF.

The genes are TRBV4-3 and TRBJ1-2, with a tentative D call TRBD1 (5 bases). The germline V and J ends were trimmed by 1 base and 4 bases, with 16 bases remaining between them. This CDR3 spans 16 amino acids. Looked up from germline, CDR1 is LGHNA and CDR2 is YSLEER. CDR3 DNA: TGCGCCAGCAGCCAAGTGGGGGGAGGGGATCGCTATGGCTACACCTTC. Its protein product is CASSQVGGGDRYGYTF.

The DNA of the CDR3 is TGTGCCAGCAGCTTGGGGAAAAGGGACACCCGAGGCAATCAGCCCCAGCATTTT. It yields the protein CASSLGKRDTRGNQPQHF. The rearrangement uses TRBV7-2 and TRBJ1-5; tentatively, D is TRBD1 (6 bases). Trimming left V 3 bases short and J 2 bases short, with 20 bases between. The CDR3 consists of 18 residues. CDR1 is SGHTA and CDR2 is FQGNSA in the germline V gene.

This clonotype showed up many times. V is TRBV12-3 or TRBV12-4 and J is TRBJ2-7; a weak D match, TRBD2 (5 bases). The V end was cut by 2 bases, the J end by 1 base, with 9 bases between. This CDR3 spans 14 amino acids. The CDR3 DNA sequence: TGTGCCAGCAGTTTATCGGGGAATTCCTACGAGCAGTACTTC. The encoded protein is CASSLSGNSYEQYF.

The chain recombines TRBV28 with TRBJ2-5; 11 bases map to TRBD2. Per germline, CDR1 MDHEN and CDR2 SYDVKM. This CDR3 is 15 amino acids long. The ends lost 5 bases at V and 5 bases at J; junction bases unmatched: 7. The CDR3 DNA follows: TGTGCCAGCAGTCCAACTAGCGGGAGCTTCGAGACCCAGTACTTC. Translating it yields CASSPTSGSFETQYF. The full variable domain, with the rest looked up from reference TRBV28 and TRBJ2-5, is DVKVTQSSRYLVKRTGEKVFLECVQDMDHENMFWYRQDPGLGLRLIYFSYDVKMKEKGDIPEGYSVSREKKERFSLILESASTNQTSMYLCASSPTSGSFETQYFGPGTRLLVL.

The CDR3 loop is CASSLARGGITSYEQYF. The CDR3 nucleotides are TGTGCCAGCAGCTTAGCGCGGGGGGGCATAACCTCCTACGAGCAGTACTTC. V is TRBV7-2 and J is TRBJ2-5; TRBD2 matches at 9 bases. Gene TRBJ2-7 matches the end of the DNA better, so the J call may be wrong. The CDR3 sequence is 17 residues long. The germline V gene has CDR1 SGHTA and CDR2 FQGNSA.

J is TRBJ2-7 and V is TRBV7-2, with D possibly being TRBD1 or TRBD2 (5 bases each). The V end was cut by 1 base, the J end by 12 bases, with 16 bases between. CDR1 is SGHTA and CDR2 is FQGNSA in the germline V gene. The CDR3 consists of 13 residues. CDR3 in DNA: TGTGCCAGCAGCTTAGAGGTACGGGGCGGGCGGTACTTC. It is translated as CASSLEVRGGRYF.

This clonotype was detected a few times. This chain links TRBV28 with TRBJ1-2, with no clear D. There are 14 residues in the CDR3. Trimming stripped 7 bases from V and 3 bases from J, with 15 bases between. The V gene's germline CDR1 is MDHEN and CDR2 SYDVKM. CDR3 nucleotides: TGTGCCAGCATCGGTGGGGAGCTGCACTATGGCTACACCTTC. This translates into CASIGGELHYGYTF.

This clonotype was found a few times. The V gene is TRBV3-1, the J gene TRBJ1-1, with D perhaps TRBD1 (5 bases). Germline CDR1 reads LGHDT; CDR2 reads YNNKEL (reference sequence). Trimming shortened V by 4 bases and J by 1 base, and 16 bases separated the two germline ends. The CDR3 covers 16 residues. The CDR3 sequence: CASSRGTDLRNTEAFF. The CDR3 DNA reads TGTGCCAGCAGCCGGGGGACGGACCTAAGGAACACTGAAGCTTTCTTT.

This clonotype was observed a few times. This chain joins TRBV10-3 and TRBJ2-1; D is undetermined. CDR3 length equals 14 residues. Trimming removed 11 bases from V and 5 bases from J, with 19 bases in between. Germline V lookup: CDR1 ENHRY, CDR2 SYGVKD. CDR3 nucleotide sequence: TGTGCCTCCAAGAAGGAGATTCCCCACAATGAGCAGTTCTTC. Its protein is CASKKEIPHNEQFF.

This clonotype was picked up a small number of times. The chain has TRBV20-1 and TRBJ2-5; D is unclear. V lost 6 bases to trimming and J lost 4 bases, with 21 bases between them. Germline lookup yields CDR1 DFQATT and CDR2 SNEGSKA (reference sequence). The CDR3 is made up of 15 amino acids. CDR3 DNA: TGCAGTGCCAGTGGCTGGCACTTTCGCGGAGAGACCCAGTACTTC. It translates to CSASGWHFRGETQYF.

This clonotype was detected a few times. The chain joins TRBV5-5 to TRBJ2-7; 7 bases match TRBD2. After removal of 4 bases from V and 1 base from J, the junction contained 8 bases not matched to a gene. Germline V gene sequence: CDR1 SGHKS, CDR2 YYEKEE (reference sequence). CDR3 length: 15 amino acids. The CDR3 DNA reads TGTGCCAGCAGCCCGGGGGGACTTTATTCCTACGAGCAGTACTTC. Translated: CASSPGGLYSYEQYF.

This clonotype has at least ten counts. J is TRBJ2-1 and V is TRBV6-2 or TRBV6-3; D call uncertain. CDR1 MNHEY and CDR2 SVGEGT come from the germline V gene. The length of the CDR3 is 11 residues. Trimming removed 6 bases at V and 4 bases at J, with 4 bases between. This CDR3 is CASRDYNEQFF. DNA for the CDR3: TGTGCCAGCAGGGATTACAATGAGCAGTTCTTC.

The V gene is TRBV29-1, the J gene TRBJ2-5, with unresolved D. This CDR3 comprises 12 residues. Germline assignment: CDR1 SQVTM and CDR2 ANQGSEA. CDR3 protein: CSARRIQETQYF. The CDR3 region has the DNA TGCAGTGCTCGGCGGATCCAAGAGACCCAGTACTTC. The whole variable domain, filled in from reference TRBV29-1 and TRBJ2-5, reads SAVISQKPSRDICQRGTSLTIQCQVDSQVTMMFWYRQQPGQSLTLIATANQGSEATYESGFVIDKFPISRPNLTFSTLTVSNMSPEDSSIYLCSARRIQETQYFGPGTRLLVL.

The table lists this clonotype with many counts. This chain's CDR3 is CASSRGQQETQYF. Written as DNA, the CDR3 is TGTGCCAGCTCACGGGGACAGCAAGAGACCCAGTACTTC. V gene TRBV7-9 combines with J gene TRBJ2-5; TRBD1 matches 7 bases. The CDR3 totals 13 residues. J lost 2 bases, V lost 8 bases, and 5 bases had no gene match. Germline V gene lookup returns CDR1 SEHNR and CDR2 FQNEAQ (reference sequence).

This clonotype was observed many times. The chain carries TRBV9 and TRBJ1-6, with 8 positions matching TRBD1. The CDR3 runs to 11 residues. Germline CDR1 SGDLS, CDR2 YYNGEE. With 3 bases clipped from V and 19 bases from J, the junction kept 6 bases outside the gene matches. This CDR3 is CASSGGTGLHF. CDR3 bases: TGTGCCAGCAGCGGCGGGACAGGATTACACTTT.

For this clonotype: The junction differs from germline at one of its ends, possibly a read error. The chain is built from TRBV20-1 and TRBJ1-1; TRBD1 is a possible D gene (6 bases). CDR1 and CDR2 (germline): DFQATT, SNEGSKA (reference sequence). The CDR3 is 13 amino acids. The CDR3 protein is CSAFSTGWAEALF. CDR3 nucleotides: TGCAGTGCGTTCTCGACAGGTTGGGCCGAAGCTCTCTTT.

This clonotype turned up a few times. The chain uses TRBV6-6 and TRBJ1-1, with 8 nucleotides matching TRBD1. Germline V gene lookup returns CDR1 MNHNY and CDR2 SVGAGI (reference sequence). The CDR3 runs to 14 residues. V was pared by 6 bases and J by 2 bases, with 5 bases of the junction left unmatched. The CDR3: CASRTGVGNTEAFF. CDR3 nucleotides: TGTGCCAGCAGGACAGGGGTGGGCAACACTGAAGCTTTCTTT.